The source of this T cell receptor (beta chain) is a study of glioma-infiltrating T cells after dendritic cell vaccination. Up to about 2 ug genomic DNA was used for TCRB CDR3 amplification. This table comes from immunoSEQ multiplex PCR, and its TCRdb copy is limited to in-frame clones, with some not included. The table shows tens of thousands of clones, with over 75% occurring only once. The sample's time point: after dendritic cell vaccination, including at tumor progression/relapse. Fresh-frozen tumor tissue and more than two years of survival data were available for all. The V gene lost 9 bases and the J gene lost 6 bases, with 21 bases spanning the gap. The CDR3 runs to 14 residues. The germline V gene has CDR1 MNHNS and CDR2 SASEGT.

The sample in question was blood, obtained after dendritic cell vaccination. The gene calls are TRBV6-1 and TRBJ2-7; D may be TRBD2 (5 bases). The receptor's source is a human donor with glioblastoma. The CDR3 DNA follows: TGTGCCAGTGGCGCCGAGGGATGGGCTCCCGAGCAGTACTTC. Its translation: CASGAEGWAPEQYF.